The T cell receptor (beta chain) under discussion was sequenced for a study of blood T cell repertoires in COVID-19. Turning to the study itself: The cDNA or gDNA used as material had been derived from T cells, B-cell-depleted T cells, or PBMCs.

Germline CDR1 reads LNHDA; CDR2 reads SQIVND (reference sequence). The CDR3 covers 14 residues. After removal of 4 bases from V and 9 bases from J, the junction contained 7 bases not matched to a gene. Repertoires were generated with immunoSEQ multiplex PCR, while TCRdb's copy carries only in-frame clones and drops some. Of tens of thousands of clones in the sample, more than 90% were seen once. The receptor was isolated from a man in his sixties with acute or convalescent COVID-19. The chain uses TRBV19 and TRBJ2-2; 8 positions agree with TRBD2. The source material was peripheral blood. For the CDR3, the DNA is TGTGCCAGTAGTACACTAGCGGAAGCCAGGGAGCTGTTTTTT. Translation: CASSTLAEARELFF.